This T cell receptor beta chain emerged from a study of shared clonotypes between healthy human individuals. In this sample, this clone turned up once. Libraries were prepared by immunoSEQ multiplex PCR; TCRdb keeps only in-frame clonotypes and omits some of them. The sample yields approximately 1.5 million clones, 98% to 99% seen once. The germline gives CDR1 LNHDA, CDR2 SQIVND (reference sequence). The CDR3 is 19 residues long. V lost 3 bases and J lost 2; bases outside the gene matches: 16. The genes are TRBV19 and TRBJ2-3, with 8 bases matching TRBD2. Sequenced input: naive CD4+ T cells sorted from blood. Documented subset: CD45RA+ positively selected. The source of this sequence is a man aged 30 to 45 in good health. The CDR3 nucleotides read TGTGCCAGTAGTATGAGGTTGGTTGAACTAGCGGTGATCACAGATACGCAGTATTTT. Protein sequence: CASSMRLVELAVITDTQYF.